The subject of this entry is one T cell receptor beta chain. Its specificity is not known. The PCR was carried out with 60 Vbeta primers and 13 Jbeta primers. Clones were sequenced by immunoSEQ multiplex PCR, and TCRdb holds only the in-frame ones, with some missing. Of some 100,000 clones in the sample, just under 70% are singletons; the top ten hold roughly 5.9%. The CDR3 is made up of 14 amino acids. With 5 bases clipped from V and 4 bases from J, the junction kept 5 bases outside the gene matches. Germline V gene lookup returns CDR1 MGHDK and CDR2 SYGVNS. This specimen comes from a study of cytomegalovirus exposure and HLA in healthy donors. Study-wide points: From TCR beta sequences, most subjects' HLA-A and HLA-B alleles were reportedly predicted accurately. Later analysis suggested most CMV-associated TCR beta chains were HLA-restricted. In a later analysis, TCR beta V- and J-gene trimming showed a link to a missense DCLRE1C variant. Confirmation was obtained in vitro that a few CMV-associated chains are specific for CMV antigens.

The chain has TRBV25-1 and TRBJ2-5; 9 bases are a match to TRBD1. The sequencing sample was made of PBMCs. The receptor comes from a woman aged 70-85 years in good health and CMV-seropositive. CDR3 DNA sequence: TGTGCCAGCAGTTTGACAGGGGGAGTAGAGACCCAGTACTTC. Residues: CASSLTGGVETQYF.